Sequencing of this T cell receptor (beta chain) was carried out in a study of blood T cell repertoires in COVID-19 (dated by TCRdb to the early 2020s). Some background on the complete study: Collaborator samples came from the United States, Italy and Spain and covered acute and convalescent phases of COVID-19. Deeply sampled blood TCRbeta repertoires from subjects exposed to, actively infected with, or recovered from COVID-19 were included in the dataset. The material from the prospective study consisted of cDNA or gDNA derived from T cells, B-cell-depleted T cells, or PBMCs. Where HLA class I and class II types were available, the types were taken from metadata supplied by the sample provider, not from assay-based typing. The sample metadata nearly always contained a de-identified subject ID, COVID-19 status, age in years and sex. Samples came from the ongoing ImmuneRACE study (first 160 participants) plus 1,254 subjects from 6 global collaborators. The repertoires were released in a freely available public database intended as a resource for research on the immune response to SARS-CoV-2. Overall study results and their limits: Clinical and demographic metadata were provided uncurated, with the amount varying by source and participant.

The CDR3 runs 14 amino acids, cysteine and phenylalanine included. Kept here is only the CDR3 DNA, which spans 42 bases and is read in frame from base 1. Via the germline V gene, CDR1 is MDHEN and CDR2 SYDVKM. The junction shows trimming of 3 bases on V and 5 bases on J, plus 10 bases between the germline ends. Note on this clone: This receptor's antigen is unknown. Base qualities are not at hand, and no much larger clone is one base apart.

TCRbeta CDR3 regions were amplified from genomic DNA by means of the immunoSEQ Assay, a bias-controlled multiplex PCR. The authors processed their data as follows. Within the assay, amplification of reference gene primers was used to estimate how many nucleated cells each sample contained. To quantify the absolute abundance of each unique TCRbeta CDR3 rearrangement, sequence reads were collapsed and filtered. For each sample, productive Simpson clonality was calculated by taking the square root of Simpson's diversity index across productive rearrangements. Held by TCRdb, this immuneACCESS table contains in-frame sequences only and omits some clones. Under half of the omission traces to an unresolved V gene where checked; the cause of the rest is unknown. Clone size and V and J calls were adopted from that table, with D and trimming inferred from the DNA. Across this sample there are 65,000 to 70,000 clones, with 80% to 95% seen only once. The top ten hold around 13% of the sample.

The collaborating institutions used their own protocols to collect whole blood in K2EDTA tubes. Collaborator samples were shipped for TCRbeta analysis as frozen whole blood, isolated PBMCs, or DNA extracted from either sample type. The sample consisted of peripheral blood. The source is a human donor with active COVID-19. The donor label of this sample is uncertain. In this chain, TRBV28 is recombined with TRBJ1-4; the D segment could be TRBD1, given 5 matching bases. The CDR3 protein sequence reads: CASSFRGQNEKLFF. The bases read TGTGCCAGCAGTTTTAGGGGCCAGAATGAAAAACTGTTTTTT.